These 31 T cell receptor beta chains were all obtained from the same sample, sequenced in a study of OX40 agonist ivuxolimab in advanced cancers. Generated by immunoSEQ multiplex PCR, the TCRdb table keeps only in-frame clones and is missing some. The sample consists of about 28,000 clones, approximately 90% of them appearing once. Here the sequenced sample was CD4+ or CD8+ T cells sorted from blood, taken in a trial of the OX40 agonist ivuxolimab. The receptors were gathered from an adult with an advanced solid tumor such as melanoma, head and neck, liver or kidney cancer.

This chain links TRBV14 with TRBJ1-2, with no clear D. Germline V gives CDR1 SGHDN, CDR2 FVKESK. V shed 3 bases and J shed 4 bases, with 12 bases lying between them. There are 14 residues in the CDR3. CDR3 amino acids: CASSHADGVYGYTF. The CDR3 DNA is TGTGCCAGCAGCCACGCGGACGGGGTCTATGGCTACACCTTC.

The chain employs TRBV6-5 and TRBJ2-5; D is undetermined. Germline assignment: CDR1 MNHEY and CDR2 SVGAGI. V was cut by 0 bases and J by 2 bases, with 7 bases left in between. This CDR3 is built from 14 residues. The CDR3 DNA reads TGTGCCAGCAGTTACTCTGCCGGACAAGAGACCCAGTACTTC. It codes for CASSYSAGQETQYF.

The rearrangement joins TRBV5-1 to TRBJ2-5, with TRBD1 matching 7 bases. The J call is doubtful: the DNA matches TRBJ2-7 better. The germline gives CDR1 SGHRS, CDR2 YFSETQ. This CDR3 has 13 residues. For the CDR3, the DNA is TGCGCCAGCAGGCTGACAGGGTCCTACGAGCAGTACTTC. Protein sequence: CASRLTGSYEQYF.

This clone was counted a single time. The chain couples TRBV5-4 to TRBJ2-7; possible D gene TRBD1, 5 bases. Per germline, CDR1 SGHNT and CDR2 YYREEE (reference sequence). V was clipped by 0 bases and J by 3 bases, with 10 bases between them. The CDR3 has 14 amino acids. The CDR3: CASSLGGPFYEQYF. Written as DNA, the CDR3 is TGTGCCAGCAGCTTGGGGGGCCCATTCTACGAGCAGTACTTC.

The chain employs TRBV21-1 and TRBJ2-1; the D call of TRBD2 is as the table states it, not checked on the DNA. TRBV21-1 is annotated as a pseudogene. The CDR3 extends over 16 amino acids. The CDR3 DNA reads TGTGCCAGCAGCAAACCGACTAACCCTTTCTACAATGAGCAGTTCTTC. This gives the protein CASSKPTNPFYNEQFF.

The chain recombines TRBV19 with TRBJ2-1; D is unclear. The V gene's germline CDR1 is LNHDA and CDR2 SQIVND (reference sequence). The length of the CDR3 is 13 residues. V dropped 5 bases and J dropped 2 bases, with 7 bases sitting between them. As DNA, the CDR3 is TGTGCCAGTAGTCCGCAGACCTACAATGAGCAGTTCTTC. This translates into CASSPQTYNEQFF.

CDR3 sequence: CASSPGTRDTGELFF. CDR3 bases: TGTGCCAGCAGCCCAGGAACTCGAGACACCGGGGAGCTGTTTTTT. The chain recombines TRBV7-9 with TRBJ2-2; D call uncertain. Looked up from germline, CDR1 is SEHNR and CDR2 is FQNEAQ (reference sequence). The CDR3 length is 15 residues. With 5 bases removed from V and 3 bases from J, the gap between germline ends came to 13 bases.

The genes are TRBV19 and TRBJ2-5; D ambiguous. The end of the DNA is better explained by TRBJ2-7, so the J call may be wrong. The CDR3 is 15 residues long. Looked up from germline, CDR1 is LNHDA and CDR2 is SQIVND (reference sequence). DNA for the CDR3: TGTGCCAGTAGTATCCGGCATCATGGTTCCTACGAGCAGTACTTC. Encoded protein: CASSIRHHGSYEQYF.

In this sample, this clone turned up once. This chain joins TRBV30 and TRBJ2-7, with 7 bases lining up with TRBD2. V was pared by 5 bases and J by 2 bases, with 6 bases of the junction left unmatched. Germline V CDR1 and CDR2: GTSNPN, SVGIG (reference sequence). The length of the CDR3 is 13 residues. CDR3 DNA: TGTGCCTGGGGGGAGGGGTTGCCCTACGAGCAGTACTTC. It is translated as CAWGEGLPYEQYF.

The chain uses TRBV27 and TRBJ2-7; D remains ambiguous. Trimming stripped 1 base from V and 3 bases from J, with 7 bases between. The germline V gene encodes CDR1 MNHEY and CDR2 SMNVEV (reference sequence). The CDR3 is 13 amino acids. The CDR3 protein is CASSLFASYEQYF. CDR3 bases: TGTGCCAGCAGTTTATTTGCAAGCTACGAGCAGTACTTC.

The gene calls are TRBV7-6 and TRBJ2-7, with 10 bases matching TRBD1. The CDR3 contains 14 residues. CDR1 is SGHVS and CDR2 is FNYEAQ in the germline V gene. The trim removed 2 bases at V and 3 bases at J, leaving 1 base unmatched. The CDR3: CASSLWDRGYEQYF. The CDR3 coding sequence is TGTGCCAGCAGCTTATGGGACAGGGGCTACGAGCAGTACTTC.

The chain couples TRBV9 to TRBJ2-7, with 8 bases aligning to TRBD2. Germline V lookup: CDR1 SGDLS, CDR2 YYNGEE. Trimming cost V 3 bases and J 6 bases; bases outside gene matches: 2. This CDR3 spans 12 amino acids. The CDR3 reads CASSGLAGEQYF. For the CDR3, the DNA is TGTGCCAGCAGCGGGCTAGCGGGCGAGCAGTACTTC.

CDR3 DNA: TGTGCCAGTACTAGGGACAATGAGCAGTTCTTC. The encoded protein is CASTRDNEQFF. V usage is TRBV9 and J usage is TRBJ2-1; D may be TRBD2 (5 bases). The CDR3 consists of 11 residues. Germline V gene lookup returns CDR1 SGDLS and CDR2 YYNGEE. The V gene lost 8 bases and the J gene lost 5 bases, with 8 bases spanning the gap.

V is TRBV7-2 and J is TRBJ1-2, with D tentatively TRBD1 (6 bases). CDR3 length equals 15 residues. Germline CDR1 and CDR2: SGHTA and FQGNSA. V lost 0 bases, J lost 1 base, and 9 bases lay in between. CDR3 sequence: CASSLALQGNYGYTF. CDR3 DNA sequence: TGTGCCAGCAGCTTAGCGTTACAGGGTAACTATGGCTACACCTTC.

The V and J genes are TRBV4-3 and TRBJ2-2, with D perhaps matching TRBD2 (6 bases). This CDR3 has 16 amino acids. CDR1 is LGHNA, CDR2 YSLEER, per germline. The V gene lost 0 bases and the J gene lost 4 bases, with 12 bases spanning the gap. CDR3 region: CASSQEGLAFTGELFF. The CDR3 coding sequence is TGCGCCAGCAGCCAAGAAGGCCTAGCGTTCACCGGGGAGCTGTTTTTT.

This clone qualifies as large. The CDR3 here is CSAGSGTEAFF. As DNA, the CDR3 is TGCAGTGCTGGTTCGGGCACTGAAGCTTTCTTT. This chain joins TRBV20-1 and TRBJ1-1, with D uncertain. Germline CDR1 reads DFQATT; CDR2 reads SNEGSKA (reference sequence). The CDR3 is 11 amino acids. Trimming cost V 5 bases and J 4 bases, with 8 bases left between them.

CDR3 residues: CAISETGQGDLEQYF. CDR3 DNA: TGTGCCATCAGTGAGACGGGACAGGGCGATCTTGAACAGTACTTC. The rearrangement uses TRBV10-3 and TRBJ2-7; 9 bases match TRBD1. The junction had 12 bases not matched to a gene; V was cut back by 2 bases and J by 10 bases. The CDR3 spans 15 residues. Germline lookup yields CDR1 ENHRY and CDR2 SYGVKD.

In this sample, this clone is medium-sized. The genes are TRBV29-1 and TRBJ1-1; D remains ambiguous. The germline V gene encodes CDR1 SQVTM and CDR2 ANQGSEA. V dropped 5 bases and J dropped 10 bases, with 11 bases sitting between them. This CDR3 region has 10 residues. CDR3 region: CSVWLRGAFF. The CDR3 nucleotides read TGCAGCGTTTGGCTCCGAGGAGCTTTCTTT.

J is TRBJ2-1 and V is TRBV6-5, with D uncertain. CDR3 length equals 16 residues. CDR1 and CDR2 from the germline V gene are MNHEY and SVGAGI. Trimming took off 0 bases at V and 4 bases at J, with 13 bases between the two ends. This chain's CDR3 is CASSYSHEAGYNEQFF. DNA of the CDR3: TGTGCCAGCAGTTACTCGCACGAAGCAGGATACAATGAGCAGTTCTTC.

This clone appeared a single time. The V call is TRBV27, the J call TRBJ2-6, with TRBD1 matching 9 bases. The CDR3 length is 22 residues. Trimming removed 3 bases from V and 3 bases from J; junction bases left unmatched: 21. Germline values: CDR1 MNHEY, CDR2 SMNVEV (reference sequence). The CDR3 DNA is TGTGCCAGCAGTTTCCTCCCGCCTTCGGACAGGGGAACCGGGGGTGGGGCCAACGTCCTGACTTTC. Translating it yields CASSFLPPSDRGTGGGANVLTF.

This clone was recorded a few times. The chain recombines TRBV4-3 with TRBJ1-1; tentatively, D is TRBD1 (5 bases). The CDR3 spans 14 residues. Trimming stripped 1 base from V and 0 bases from J, with 6 bases between. Germline-derived CDR1 and CDR2 are LGHNA and YSLEER. CDR3 region: CASSQAGLNTEAFF. In DNA, the CDR3 is TGCGCCAGCAGCCAAGCAGGGTTGAACACTGAAGCTTTCTTT.

The CDR3 DNA reads as TGTGCCAGCAGCTTAGAAGGGGACTACGAGCAGTACTTC. Translation: CASSLEGDYEQYF. The chain combines TRBV11-3 with TRBJ2-7; TRBD1 is a possible D gene (5 bases). This CDR3 has 13 residues. The V and J ends lost 0 bases and 3 bases respectively, with 6 bases between them. The germline V gene encodes CDR1 SGHNT and CDR2 YENEEA.

The CDR3 sequence is CASSLFLGTDQPQHF. CDR3 DNA sequence: TGTGCCAGCAGTTTATTCTTAGGTACTGATCAGCCCCAGCATTTT. The chain is built from TRBV27 and TRBJ1-5; D uncertain. This CDR3 spans 15 amino acids. The germline V gene has CDR1 MNHEY and CDR2 SMNVEV (reference sequence). Trimming took off 1 base at V and 5 bases at J, with 12 bases between the two ends.

The chain combines TRBV5-1 with TRBJ2-7; 8 bases line up with TRBD2. The CDR3 has 16 amino acids. Germline values: CDR1 SGHRS, CDR2 YFSETQ. Germline trimming cut 0 bases from V and 5 bases from J; bases unmatched to any gene: 10. CDR3 amino acids: CASSLDVTSESDEQYF. CDR3 bases: TGCGCCAGCAGCTTGGATGTGACTAGCGAAAGTGACGAGCAGTACTTC.

The chain is built from TRBV11-2 and TRBJ1-1, with no clear D. V lost 5 bases, J lost 3 bases, and 16 bases lay in between. The CDR3 length is 15 residues. From germline, CDR1 is SGHAT and CDR2 FQNNGV. For the CDR3, the DNA is TGTGCCAGCAGCGGTTACGGGGTTGCGGACACTGAAGCTTTCTTT. Residues: CASSGYGVADTEAFF.

The J gene is TRBJ1-1, the V gene TRBV13, with unresolved D. Trimming took off 1 base at V and 6 bases at J, with 12 bases between the two ends. CDR3 size: 14 residues. Per germline, CDR1 PRHDT and CDR2 FYEKMQ (reference sequence). The CDR3 DNA reads as TGTGCCAGCAGCTTAGATTCCGACGTGTCTGAAGCTTTCTTT. Translated: CASSLDSDVSEAFF.

The V call is TRBV18, the J call TRBJ2-7, with TRBD2 identical over 7 bases. The trim removed 5 bases at V and 2 bases at J, leaving 12 bases unmatched. The germline V gene encodes CDR1 KGHSH and CDR2 LQKENI. The length of the CDR3 is 16 residues. The CDR3 here is CASSGTTGGSTYEQYF. The CDR3, as DNA: TGTGCCAGCTCAGGAACGACGGGGGGTTCTACCTACGAGCAGTACTTC.

The V call is TRBV5-1, the J call TRBJ1-1; tentative D call: TRBD1 (6 bases). V shed 2 bases and J shed 0 bases, with 11 bases lying between them. Germline V CDR1 and CDR2: SGHRS, YFSETQ. The CDR3 loop spans 15 amino acids. The CDR3 loop reads CASSFIPGVNTEAFF. CDR3 DNA: TGCGCCAGCAGCTTTATCCCAGGGGTGAACACTGAAGCTTTCTTT.

This sequence joins TRBV4-3 and TRBJ2-7; D remains unclear. Germline V gene sequence: CDR1 LGHNA, CDR2 YSLEER. With 1 base removed from V and 0 bases from J, the gap between germline ends came to 16 bases. This CDR3 contains 17 residues. The CDR3 loop is CASSQVPGGRSSYEQYF. The CDR3, as DNA: TGCGCCAGCAGCCAAGTTCCGGGTGGGCGCAGCTCCTACGAGCAGTACTTC.

V gene TRBV25-1 combines with J gene TRBJ1-6, with D perhaps matching TRBD1 (6 bases). The CDR3 extends over 18 amino acids. Germline CDR1 and CDR2: MGHDK and SYGVNS. V lost 0 bases and J lost 5, with 17 bases in between. The CDR3 sequence: CASSEYMGRGRDNSPLHF. For the CDR3, the DNA is TGTGCCAGCAGTGAATATATGGGCAGGGGCAGGGATAATTCACCCCTCCACTTT.

This clone was observed a few times. The V call is TRBV27, the J call TRBJ1-5; a possible D gene is TRBD1 (5 bases). This CDR3 has 14 amino acids. In germline, CDR1 is MNHEY, CDR2 SMNVEV (reference sequence). V gave up 9 bases and J gave up 9 bases, with 21 bases separating them. Here the CDR3 DNA reads TGTGCCAGGGGACGCCATCCGGCCCTCCCGCCCCAGCATTTT. Residues: CARGRHPALPPQHF.